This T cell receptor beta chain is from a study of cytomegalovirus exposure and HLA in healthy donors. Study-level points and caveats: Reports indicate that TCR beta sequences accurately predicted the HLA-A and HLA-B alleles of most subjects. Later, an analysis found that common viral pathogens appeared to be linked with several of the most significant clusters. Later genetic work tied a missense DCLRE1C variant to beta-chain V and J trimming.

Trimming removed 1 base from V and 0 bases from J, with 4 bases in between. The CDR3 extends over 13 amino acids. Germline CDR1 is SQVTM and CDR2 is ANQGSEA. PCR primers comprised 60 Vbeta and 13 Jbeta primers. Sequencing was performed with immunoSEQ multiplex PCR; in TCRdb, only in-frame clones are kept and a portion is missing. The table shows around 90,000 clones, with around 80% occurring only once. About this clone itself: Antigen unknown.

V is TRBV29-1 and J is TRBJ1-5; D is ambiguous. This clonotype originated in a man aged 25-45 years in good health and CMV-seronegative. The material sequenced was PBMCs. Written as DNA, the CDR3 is TGCAGCGTTGAAGTCAGTAGCAATCAGCCCCAGCATTTT. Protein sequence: CSVEVSSNQPQHF.